This entry lists 16 T cell receptor beta chains sequenced from one sample in a study of siplizumab effects on memory and regulatory T cells. TCRdb's copy holds only in-frame clones and misses some; the assay was immunoSEQ multiplex PCR. The table records about 94,000 clones, 94% of them present only once. Input material: non-Treg CD4+ T cells sorted from blood. All receptors come from a human donor in good health.

This chain links TRBV7-2 with TRBJ2-7; 7 nucleotides match TRBD1. Trimming cost V 6 bases and J 3 bases; bases outside gene matches: 5. This CDR3 comprises 13 residues. CDR1 is SGHTA, CDR2 FQGNSA, per germline. CDR3: CASRFGTDYEQYF. Written as DNA, the CDR3 is TGTGCCAGCAGATTCGGGACAGACTACGAGCAGTACTTC.

This chain joins TRBV5-6 and TRBJ1-4; 10 nucleotides match TRBD1. V was pared by 5 bases and J by 7 bases, with 11 bases of the junction left unmatched. The CDR3 runs 16 residues. Per germline, CDR1 SGHDT and CDR2 YYEEEE. CDR3 amino acids: CASRTGWGQGTEKLFF. In DNA, the CDR3 is TGTGCCAGCAGAACCGGATGGGGACAGGGGACTGAAAAACTGTTTTTT.

J is TRBJ1-6 and V is TRBV7-8; D is unresolved. The CDR3 is 13 amino acids. Germline CDR1 is SGHVS and CDR2 is FQNEAQ. Trimming stripped 3 bases from V and 9 bases from J, with 9 bases between. The CDR3 protein is CASSFVSSSPLHF. DNA of the CDR3: TGTGCCAGCAGCTTCGTCTCTAGTTCACCCCTCCACTTT.

The chain carries TRBV12-5 and TRBJ1-2, with D unresolved. CDR3 length equals 18 residues. CDR1 and CDR2 from the germline V gene are LGHNT and FRNRAP. The V and J ends lost 0 bases and 2 bases respectively, with 19 bases between them. The CDR3 protein is CASGLVQGSIWRNYGYTF. The CDR3 region has the DNA TGTGCTAGTGGTTTGGTACAAGGTTCAATTTGGAGGAACTATGGCTACACCTTC.

V is TRBV5-6 and J is TRBJ2-7, with 10 bases matching TRBD1. This CDR3 region has 14 residues. V dropped 0 bases and J dropped 7; count of bases not matched to a gene: 4. Germline V gene data show CDR1 as SGHDT and CDR2 as YYEEEE. Here the CDR3 DNA reads TGTGCCAGCAGCTTGGGGGACAGGGGAAGGGAGCAGTACTTC. It translates to CASSLGDRGREQYF.

The chain uses TRBV7-6 and TRBJ2-6; D may be TRBD2 (6 bases). CDR1 is SGHVS, CDR2 FNYEAQ, per germline. V lost 5 bases to trimming and J lost 2 bases, with 10 bases between them. This CDR3 has 15 residues. The CDR3: CASSLGEAGANVLTF. CDR3 in DNA: TGTGCCAGCAGCCTAGGGGAGGCTGGGGCCAACGTCCTGACTTTC.

This CDR3 reads CASRPGGSTDTQYF. The CDR3 DNA follows: TGTGCCAGCAGACCAGGGGGATCCACAGATACGCAGTATTTT. The chain employs TRBV7-2 and TRBJ2-3, with 7 nucleotides matching TRBD1. V lost 6 bases to trimming and J lost 2 bases; unmatched junction nucleotides: 5. The CDR3 totals 14 residues. Germline lookup yields CDR1 SGHTA and CDR2 FQGNSA.

This clone was seen just once. The chain links TRBV5-1 to TRBJ2-5; D uncertain. The V end lost 1 base, the J end lost 5 bases, and 12 bases lay between the germline ends. The CDR3 spans 14 residues. Germline V gene data show CDR1 as SGHRS and CDR2 as YFSETQ. CDR3 loop: CASSLMVVGETQYF. CDR3 coding DNA: TGCGCCAGCAGCTTGATGGTTGTCGGCGAGACCCAGTACTTC.

The rearrangement joins TRBV16 to TRBJ1-1; weak D call: TRBD1 (5 bases). This CDR3 comprises 13 residues. The germline V gene has CDR1 KGHSY and CDR2 FQNENV. The germline V and J ends were trimmed by 3 bases and 4 bases, with 9 bases remaining between them. The CDR3 DNA reads as TGTGCCAGCAGCCACAGGGTCGGCACTGAAGCTTTCTTT. This sequence encodes CASSHRVGTEAFF.

The chain couples TRBV19 to TRBJ1-1, with D unresolved. This CDR3 has 16 residues. Germline values: CDR1 LNHDA, CDR2 SQIVND (reference sequence). Trimming removed 5 bases from V and 7 bases from J, with 23 bases in between. The CDR3, as DNA: TGTGCCAGTAGTTCGCCAGGACCACAAAGAACTGGTGAAGCTTTCTTT. Its translation is CASSSPGPQRTGEAFF. Looking up the rest from reference TRBV19 and TRBJ1-1 gives the full variable domain: DGGITQSPKYLFRKEGQNVTLSCEQNLNHDAMYWYRQDPGQGLRLIYYSQIVNDFQKGDIAEGYSVSREKKESFPLTVTSAQKNPTAFYLCASSSPGPQRTGEAFFGQGTRLTVV.

The chain is built from TRBV11-2 and TRBJ1-3; TRBD1 matches 7 bases. The CDR3 has 12 amino acids. V gave up 6 bases and J gave up 13 bases; unmatched junction bases: 9. Germline V gene data show CDR1 as SGHAT and CDR2 as FQNNGV. This chain's CDR3 is CASSSQGQVIYF. The CDR3 nucleotides are TGTGCCAGCAGTTCACAGGGGCAAGTGATATATTTT.

The chain joins TRBV5-4 to TRBJ1-2; D may be TRBD1 (5 bases). The CDR3 totals 13 residues. CDR1 is SGHNT, CDR2 YYREEE, per germline (reference sequence). Trimming pared 2 bases from V and 2 bases from J, leaving 7 bases between. CDR3 amino acids: CASSFDSNYGYTF. The CDR3 region has the DNA TGTGCCAGCAGCTTCGACAGCAACTATGGCTACACCTTC.

V and J are TRBV5-6 and TRBJ1-1; TRBD1 matches 9 bases. The ends lost 1 base at V and 6 bases at J; junction bases unmatched: 4. Germline values: CDR1 SGHDT, CDR2 YYEEEE. The CDR3 extends over 14 amino acids. CDR3 nucleotide sequence: TGTGCCAGCAGCTTGACAGGGGGCTTGTCTGAAGCTTTCTTT. It yields the protein CASSLTGGLSEAFF.

This chain links TRBV30 with TRBJ1-2; tentative D call: TRBD1 (6 bases). Germline values: CDR1 GTSNPN, CDR2 SVGIG (reference sequence). This CDR3 is built from 15 residues. Trimming took 2 bases from V and 2 from J, leaving 15 bases between them. CDR3 sequence (DNA): TGTGCCTGGAGTTGGGGGCGGGGCGGCAACTATGGCTACACCTTC. Its translation is CAWSWGRGGNYGYTF.

The chain uses TRBV30 and TRBJ2-5; 8 bases map to TRBD2. Germline trimming cut 7 bases from V and 4 bases from J; bases unmatched to any gene: 11. This CDR3 is built from 14 residues. The germline V gene has CDR1 GTSNPN and CDR2 SVGIG (reference sequence). The CDR3 bases are TGTGCCTCGATACCAAACGGGAGGGGAGAGACCCAGTACTTC. Its protein is CASIPNGRGETQYF.

The chain uses TRBV6-1 and TRBJ2-7, with D perhaps matching TRBD1 (6 bases). Germline V gene data show CDR1 as MNHNS and CDR2 as SASEGT. The CDR3 totals 12 residues. Trimming shortened V by 6 bases and J by 4 bases, and 10 bases separated the two germline ends. The CDR3 spells CASRAGEYEQYF. CDR3 nucleotides: TGTGCCAGCAGGGCAGGGGAGTACGAGCAGTACTTC.